The 23 T cell receptor beta chains given below trace back to one sample, sequenced in a study of T cell repertoires in cytomegalovirus infection. These receptors have no identified antigens. MiXCR, applied by TCRdb to the reads, yields one record per CDR3 protein. The table lists approximately 990,000 distinct CDR3 sequences, approximately 30% of them singletons, with 10% to 15% in the top ten. This specimen was cultured CD8+ T cells from PBMCs, taken from culture after CMV antigen stimulation. The source of these receptors is a human donor in good health (CMV status not recorded). Some clones in this sample may be carry-over from other donors' samples.

This CDR3 reads CASSYPPGPVRTQYF. In nucleotides, the CDR3 is TGTGCCAGCAGTTACCCTCCGGGACCGGTCCGCACCCAGTACTTC. The chain uses TRBV6-2 or TRBV6-3 and TRBJ2-5, with D possibly called TRBD1 or TRBD2 (5 bases each). Germline V CDR1 and CDR2: MNHEY, SVGEGT. Trimming stripped 2 bases from V and 8 bases from J, with 18 bases between. The CDR3 contains 15 residues.

V is TRBV2 and J is TRBJ2-1; 14 nucleotides match TRBD2. The CDR3 runs to 17 residues. Unmatched junction bases numbered 11, after V lost 7 bases and J lost 6 bases. Germline CDR1 SNHLY, CDR2 FYNNEI. The CDR3 reads CASTNSPGLAGANEQFF. CDR3 bases: TGTGCCAGCACCAACAGCCCGGGACTAGCGGGGGCCAATGAGCAGTTCTTC.

This clonotype was counted at least ten times. V gene TRBV12-3 or TRBV12-4 combines with J gene TRBJ1-1; no definite D call. The CDR3 has 12 amino acids. The V gene lost 7 bases and the J gene lost 8 bases, with 14 bases spanning the gap. CDR3 in DNA: TGTGCCAGCACCCCGGGCCGGATCGAAGCTTTCTTT. Translating it yields CASTPGRIEAFF.

The chain employs TRBV10-3 and TRBJ2-1, with D perhaps matching TRBD1 (5 bases). Trimming left V 4 bases short and J 7 bases short, with 11 bases between. Germline loops: CDR1 ENHRY, CDR2 SYGVKD. The CDR3 spans 13 residues. The CDR3 DNA reads as TGTGCCATCAGTGTATCAGGGTTGAATGAGCAGTTCTTC. Its translation is CAISVSGLNEQFF.

V is TRBV6-2 or TRBV6-3 and J is TRBJ2-7; D is uncertain. The CDR3 runs to 12 residues. CDR1 is MNHEY, CDR2 SVGEGT, per germline. The CDR3 DNA reads as TGTGCCAGCAGTCCGAGCTCCTACGAGCAGCACGTC. Encoded protein: CASSPSSYEQHV.

The chain is built from TRBV5-4 and TRBJ2-2; D may be TRBD2 (5 bases). V dropped 4 bases and J dropped 4 bases, with 20 bases sitting between them. CDR1 SGHNT and CDR2 YYREEE come from the germline V gene (reference sequence). This CDR3 is 17 amino acids long. CDR3 nucleotide sequence: TGTGCCAGCAGCGAAGAAAGAGGGTACCGGGGCACCGGGGAGCTGTTTTTT. Amino acids: CASSEERGYRGTGELFF.

The sample holds a few counts of this clonotype. The chain links TRBV4-1 to TRBJ2-1, with D possibly being TRBD1 or TRBD2 (6 bases each). The CDR3 contains 16 residues. The V gene's germline CDR1 is MGHRA and CDR2 YSYEKL. Trimming left V 3 bases short and J 8 bases short, with 20 bases between. The CDR3 loop reads CASSHIVGGTIYEQFF. The CDR3 DNA reads TGCGCCAGCAGCCATATCGTAGGGGGGACGATATATGAGCAGTTCTTC.

This clonotype was seen a handful of times. This chain links TRBV6-1 with TRBJ1-1; a possible D gene is TRBD1 (5 bases). The CDR3 is made up of 15 amino acids. V lost 7 bases and J 6 bases, leaving 21 bases between the germline ends. From germline, CDR1 is MNHNS and CDR2 SASEGT. The CDR3 reads CASTHNGHLSAEAFF. For the CDR3, the DNA is TGTGCCAGCACCCATAACGGACACCTTTCGGCTGAAGCTTTCTTT.

There are a few counts of this clonotype. V and J are TRBV5-6 and TRBJ2-5, with TRBD2 as a possible D gene (5 bases). The CDR3 extends over 16 amino acids. V was pared by 0 bases and J by 2 bases, with 14 bases between. Per germline, CDR1 SGHDT and CDR2 YYEEEE. DNA for the CDR3: TGTGCCAGCAGCTTGGCCTGGGCGGGTGGACAAGAGACCCAGTACTTC. Translating it yields CASSLAWAGGQETQYF.

This clonotype was observed a handful of times. The genes are TRBV6-1 and TRBJ2-7, with D possibly matching TRBD1 (6 bases). V was clipped by 0 bases and J by 5 bases, with 17 bases between them. The CDR3 extends over 16 amino acids. Germline CDR1 and CDR2: MNHNS and SASEGT. CDR3 DNA: TGTGCCAGCAGTGAAGCGATATTGGGGGCGAGAGACGAGCAGTACTTC. Its translation is CASSEAILGARDEQYF.

This clonotype was seen a handful of times. This chain uses TRBV11-2 with TRBJ2-1; D unresolved. Trimming left V 6 bases short and J 2 bases short, with 14 bases between. CDR3 length: 15 amino acids. Looked up from germline, CDR1 is SGHAT and CDR2 is FQNNGV. CDR3 loop: CASSSDGEAYNEQFF. Here the CDR3 DNA reads TGTGCCAGCAGTTCAGATGGGGAAGCCTACAATGAGCAGTTCTTC.

V gene TRBV7-6 combines with J gene TRBJ2-5, with D possibly matching TRBD1 (6 bases). Trimming removed 4 bases from V and 2 bases from J, with 20 bases in between. The CDR3 has 17 amino acids. Per the germline V gene, CDR1 is SGHVS and CDR2 is FNYEAQ. The CDR3 DNA reads TGTGCCAGCAGCTCCAGAACCGCCGAGGACAGACAAGAGACCCAGTACTTC. Amino acids: CASSSRTAEDRQETQYF.

Comment on this clonotype: This may stem from a read error, because a much larger clone lies one nucleotide away. V and J are TRBV5-6 and TRBJ1-5; the D is unclear. CDR1 is SGHDT and CDR2 is YYEEEE in the germline V gene. The CDR3 sequence is 12 residues long. Trimming took off 2 bases at V and 5 bases at J, with 5 bases between the two ends. In DNA form, the CDR3 reads TGTGCCAGCAGCTTCGGCTATCAGCCCCAGCATTTT. Its translation is CASSFGYQPQHF.

The chain uses TRBV19 and TRBJ2-5, with a weak D call TRBD2 (6 bases). The V and J ends lost 3 bases and 4 bases respectively, with 21 bases between them. CDR1 LNHDA and CDR2 SQIVND come from the germline V gene (reference sequence). CDR3 length: 17 amino acids. This chain's CDR3 is CASSMILLATGVETQYF. In nucleotides, the CDR3 is TGTGCCAGTAGTATGATCCTGCTGGCAACGGGGGTAGAGACCCAGTACTTC.

This clonotype was seen repeatedly, ten times or more. The chain employs TRBV7-2 and TRBJ2-4; 7 bases fit TRBD2. CDR3 length: 17 amino acids. The germline CDR1 and CDR2 sequences are SGHTA and FQGNSA. V lost 1 base, J lost 0 bases, and 6 bases stayed unmatched. The CDR3 nucleotides read TGTGCCAGCAGCTTAGGGAGCGGGGAGCTAGCCAAAAACATTCAGTACTTC. Its protein is CASSLGSGELAKNIQYF.

This clonotype was found a few times. The genes are TRBV4-1 and TRBJ1-2; D might be TRBD1 (6 bases). Germline CDR1 is MGHRA and CDR2 is YSYEKL. V lost 0 bases to trimming and J lost 8 bases, with 16 bases between them. CDR3 length: 15 residues. CDR3 in amino acids: CASSQEDSPMEGYTF. DNA for the CDR3: TGCGCCAGCAGCCAAGAGGACAGCCCTATGGAAGGCTACACCTTC.

The rearrangement links TRBV19 to TRBJ1-1; D remains unclear. The V gene lost 1 base and the J gene lost 0 bases, with 6 bases spanning the gap. The length of the CDR3 is 14 residues. Germline CDR1 is LNHDA and CDR2 is SQIVND (reference sequence). The CDR3 nucleotides read TGTGCCAGTAGTATAGTGGCGGTGAACACTGAAGCTTTCTTT. It is translated as CASSIVAVNTEAFF.

This clonotype was detected a few times. V usage is TRBV12-3 or TRBV12-4 and J usage is TRBJ2-7; either TRBD1 or TRBD2 may supply D (6 bases each). This CDR3 comprises 15 residues. The V end lost 2 bases, the J end lost 4 bases, and 15 bases lay between the germline ends. The chain's CDR3 is CASSLNSGARYEQYF. The CDR3 coding sequence is TGTGCCAGCAGTTTAAATTCGGGGGCCCGTTACGAGCAGTACTTC.

This clonotype occurred a few times. The rearrangement joins TRBV10-3 to TRBJ2-7; D gene ambiguous. The germline gives CDR1 ENHRY, CDR2 SYGVKD. The CDR3 spans 14 residues. The V end lost 0 bases, the J end lost 2 bases, and 8 bases lay between the germline ends. The CDR3 loop reads CAISESVDTYEQYV. The DNA for the CDR3 is TGTGCCATCAGTGAGTCTGTAGATACCTACGAGCAGTACGTC.

The chain has TRBV2 and TRBJ2-7; D might be TRBD2 (5 bases). This CDR3 has 15 amino acids. Trimming pared 7 bases from V and 3 bases from J, leaving 19 bases between. From germline, CDR1 is SNHLY and CDR2 FYNNEI. CDR3 region: CASKDGNTGDYEQYF. CDR3 sequence (DNA): TGTGCCAGCAAAGACGGGAACACCGGGGACTACGAGCAGTACTTC.

The CDR3 loop reads CASSYTAPGTPLHF. In DNA, the CDR3 is TGTGCCAGCAGTTACACCGCCCCGGGGACACCCCTCCACTTT. The V call is TRBV6-5, the J call TRBJ1-6, with D uncertain. The CDR3 extends over 14 amino acids. Germline V lookup: CDR1 MNHEY, CDR2 SVGAGI. Trimming cost V 2 bases and J 11 bases, with 13 bases left between them.

V gene TRBV6-1 combines with J gene TRBJ2-3; 9 bases are a match to TRBD2. This CDR3 contains 18 residues. Germline V lookup: CDR1 MNHNS, CDR2 SASEGT. With 0 bases clipped from V and 2 bases from J, the junction kept 9 bases outside the gene matches. CDR3 sequence (DNA): TGTGCCAGCAGTGAAGCGAGACTAGCGGTGTGGGTCACAGATACGCAGTATTTT. Translating gives CASSEARLAVWVTDTQYF.

The chain carries TRBV24-1 and TRBJ2-5, with 7 bases identical to TRBD1. The CDR3 is 16 amino acids. The V gene's germline CDR1 is KGHDR and CDR2 SFDVKD. V trimming: 3 bases; J trimming: 2 bases; junction bases outside the gene matches: 8. The CDR3 DNA reads as TGTGCCACCAGTGATCCAACCCGGGACAGTCAAGAGACCCAGTACTTC. It specifies CATSDPTRDSQETQYF.